The 23 T cell receptor beta chains below come from one sample, sequenced in a study of monozygotic twins with inflammatory bowel disease. Reanalyzing the 5' RACE reads, TCRdb keeps one entry per CDR3 protein, without DNA. In all, the sample yields more than 100,000 distinct CDR3 sequences. Sequencing was done on a sample of blood. Receptors were obtained from a human donor with ulcerative colitis or Crohn's disease, or a healthy co-twin of an affected twin (not recorded which).

The gene calls are TRBV20-1 and TRBJ2-7; TCRdb's D call of TRBD2 is untestable without DNA. Germline V gene data show CDR1 as DFQATT and CDR2 as SNEGSKA (reference sequence). The CDR3 loop spans 14 amino acids. CDR3 sequence: CSAPSSGGAGEQYF.

This sequence joins TRBV20-1 and TRBJ1-5. The germline V gene has CDR1 DFQATT and CDR2 SNEGSKA (reference sequence). This CDR3 is 15 amino acids long. CDR3: CSARSTLGVNQPQHF.

V and J are TRBV6-2 or TRBV6-3 and TRBJ2-5; TCRdb calls TRBD2, which cannot be checked without DNA. The CDR3 is 15 residues long. Germline lookup yields CDR1 MNHEY and CDR2 SVGEGT. The CDR3 reads CASSLLTSGQETQYF.

The genes are TRBV21-1 and TRBJ2-2; the TCRdb D gene call, TRBD1, has no DNA to confirm it. TRBV21-1 is designated a pseudogene. The CDR3 totals 13 residues. Here the CDR3 reads CAAQGGATGELFF.

The rearrangement uses TRBV6-5 and TRBJ2-3. The CDR3 sequence is 11 residues long. Germline loops: CDR1 MNHEY, CDR2 SVGAGI. The CDR3 spells CASRAFGTQYF.

The CDR3 here is CATAQGPHTGELFF. This chain links TRBV24-1 with TRBJ2-2; TCRdb selects TRBD1, and the lack of DNA leaves this call unchecked. The CDR3 has 14 residues. CDR1 KGHDR and CDR2 SFDVKD come from the germline V gene.

This sequence joins TRBV5-4 and TRBJ2-5. Germline V gene lookup returns CDR1 SGHNT and CDR2 YYREEE (reference sequence). The CDR3 sequence is 16 residues long. This CDR3 reads CASSLASVGVQETQYF.

This rearrangement joins TRBV20-1 to TRBJ2-7. This CDR3 has 13 amino acids. Germline V gene data show CDR1 as DFQATT and CDR2 as SNEGSKA (reference sequence). The CDR3 protein is CSALQDSSYEQYF.

The chain joins TRBV7-7 to TRBJ2-1; TCRdb's D call, TRBD1, is unchecked because there is no DNA. The CDR3 contains 16 residues. CDR1 is SSHAT, CDR2 FNYEAQ, per germline (reference sequence). The CDR3 is CASRPLDRASYNEQFF. Filled out from reference TRBV7-7 and TRBJ2-1, the complete variable domain reads GAGVSQSPRYKVTKRGQDVTLRCDPISSHATLYWYQQALGQGPEFLTYFNYEAQPDKSGLPSDRFSAERPEGSISTLTIQRTEQRDSAMYRCASRPLDRASYNEQFFGPGTRLTVL.

This rearrangement joins TRBV3-1 to TRBJ1-1. Germline V CDR1 and CDR2: LGHDT, YNNKEL (reference sequence). This CDR3 has 15 amino acids. The CDR3 is CASSQWSLKNTEAFF.

The V gene is TRBV20-1, the J gene TRBJ2-5; the D gene TCRdb calls, TRBD1, cannot be checked with no DNA. The V gene's germline CDR1 is DFQATT and CDR2 SNEGSKA (reference sequence). The CDR3 has 14 residues. The CDR3 is CSAAKGAGQETQYF.

Here the CDR3 reads CSVEVGGGSFYNEQFF. The chain joins TRBV29-1 to TRBJ2-1; TCRdb's assignment of TRBD1 cannot be checked, as there is no DNA. This CDR3 is built from 16 residues. In germline, CDR1 is SQVTM, CDR2 ANQGSEA.

V usage is TRBV7-9 and J usage is TRBJ2-2; as DNA is missing, the TRBD1 call by TCRdb cannot be tested. This CDR3 contains 13 residues. Per germline, CDR1 SEHNR and CDR2 FQNEAQ (reference sequence). CDR3 sequence reads: CASSSGDTGELFF.

The chain carries TRBV4-3 and TRBJ2-3. This CDR3 contains 16 residues. The germline CDR1 and CDR2 sequences are LGHNA and YSLEER. This CDR3 reads CASSQAAQAYADTQYF.

CDR3 protein: CASSQIGQGRSYEQFF. This chain joins TRBV7-9 and TRBJ2-1; TCRdb reports TRBD1, a call that lacks DNA to check it against. Germline CDR1 SEHNR, CDR2 FQNEAQ (reference sequence). The CDR3 totals 16 residues.

The gene calls are TRBV10-3 and TRBJ1-5; without DNA, the TCRdb call of TRBD1 cannot be checked. CDR1 and CDR2 from the germline V gene are ENHRY and SYGVKD. This CDR3 is built from 15 residues. CDR3 residues: CAISQKEGGGQPQHF.

The chain combines TRBV29-1 with TRBJ2-2; TCRdb reports TRBD1, a call that lacks DNA to check it against. Germline V gene lookup returns CDR1 SQVTM and CDR2 ANQGSEA. The CDR3 extends over 12 amino acids. This chain's CDR3 is CSVDSGPGELFF.

The chain recombines TRBV27 with TRBJ2-1; absent DNA, TCRdb's TRBD2 call cannot be checked. The CDR3 is made up of 14 amino acids. CDR1 and CDR2 (germline): MNHEY, SMNVEV (reference sequence). This CDR3 is CASSSGLAGVEQFF.

The rearrangement joins TRBV29-1 to TRBJ2-7; TCRdb lists TRBD2, though no DNA is available to test this call. Germline V gene sequence: CDR1 SQVTM, CDR2 ANQGSEA. The CDR3 covers 14 residues. This chain's CDR3 is CSAASGSFSYEQYF.

V and J are TRBV7-2 and TRBJ2-5; TCRdb picks TRBD1, but there is no DNA to check that call. This CDR3 contains 15 residues. Germline assignment: CDR1 SGHTA and CDR2 FQGNSA. This chain's CDR3 is CASTSGTGIQETQYF.

The V call is TRBV12-3 or TRBV12-4, the J call TRBJ2-1. The CDR3 runs to 13 residues. The CDR3 sequence is CASRKDTNNEQFF.

The gene calls are TRBV7-2 and TRBJ2-3; TCRdb indicates TRBD2, and absent DNA this call remains unverified. CDR1 SGHTA and CDR2 FQGNSA come from the germline V gene. The CDR3 is made up of 14 amino acids. The CDR3 loop is CASSFRGSTDTQYF.

The chain links TRBV7-9 to TRBJ2-1; TCRdb reports TRBD1, a call that lacks DNA to check it against. From germline, CDR1 is SEHNR and CDR2 FQNEAQ (reference sequence). The CDR3 consists of 12 residues. CDR3 in amino acids: CASSLEGTWGFF. The full variable domain, completed using reference TRBV7-9 and TRBJ2-1, is DTGVSQNPRHKITKRGQNVTFRCDPISEHNRLYWYRQTLGQGPEFLTYFQNEAQLEKSRLLSDRFSAERPKGSFSTLEIQRTEQGDSAMYLCASSLEGTWGFFGPGTRLTVL.